What follows are 10 T cell receptor beta chains derived from one specimen sequenced in a study of cytomegalovirus exposure and HLA in healthy donors (TCRdb year 2017). Library construction relied on the immunoSEQ multiplex PCR assay. The multiplex PCR relied on a mix of 60 forward primers for TCR Vbeta segments and 13 reverse primers for TCR Jbeta segments. Sourced from immuneACCESS, this table was stored by TCRdb with only in-frame sequences that have V and J called. A share of the clones is absent; for the studies checked, an unresolved V gene accounts for under half, and the remainder has no known explanation. This sample lists about 150,000 clones; 60% to 85% were detected once. The ten largest account for roughly 4.2% of the sample. Sequencing was done on a sample of PBMCs. These receptors were obtained from a woman aged 40 to 49 in good health and CMV-seronegative.

The chain has TRBV19 and TRBJ1-1; TRBD1 is a possible D gene (6 bases). Germline loops: CDR1 LNHDA, CDR2 SQIVND (reference sequence). V gave up 10 bases and J gave up 6 bases, with 12 bases separating them. The length of the CDR3 is 11 residues. As DNA, the CDR3 is TGTGCCACCAGGGGATTTCCTGAAGCTTTCTTT. Amino acids: CATRGFPEAFF.

This clone was seen a handful of times. The chain has TRBV7-6 and TRBJ2-5; tentatively, D is TRBD1 (6 bases). V was shortened by 4 bases and J by 4 bases, with 13 bases between the two germline ends. This CDR3 region has 14 residues. Germline CDR1 SGHVS, CDR2 FNYEAQ. CDR3 nucleotides: TGTGCCAGCAGCTCAACAGGGAACGGAGAGACCCAGTACTTC. Protein product: CASSSTGNGETQYF.

The chain has TRBV10-1 and TRBJ2-3; 9 positions agree with TRBD2. V was clipped by 5 bases and J by 2 bases; unmatched bases: 5. This CDR3 region has 15 residues. Germline V CDR1 and CDR2: WNHNN, SYGVQD (reference sequence). The CDR3 DNA reads as TGCGCCAGCAGTTCTAGCGGGGCCCTCACAGATACGCAGTATTTT. It is translated as CASSSSGALTDTQYF.

The J gene is TRBJ2-1, the V gene TRBV4-2, with 13 positions matching TRBD2. Trimming removed 4 bases from V and 2 bases from J; junction bases left unmatched: 2. This CDR3 has 16 amino acids. Germline loops: CDR1 LGHNA, CDR2 YNFKEQ. DNA of the CDR3: TGTGCCAGCAGCCCAGGGACTAGCGGGGCCTACAATGAGCAGTTCTTC. This codes for CASSPGTSGAYNEQFF.

The J gene is TRBJ1-5, the V gene TRBV4-1; D is uncertain. This CDR3 has 13 amino acids. Per germline, CDR1 MGHRA and CDR2 YSYEKL. V gave up 3 bases and J gave up 9 bases, with 12 bases separating them. The CDR3 region has the DNA TGCGCCAGCAGCCATGACGGGGAGACGCCCCAGCATTTT. Amino acid sequence: CASSHDGETPQHF.

The chain links TRBV9 to TRBJ1-2; D gene unclear. CDR3 length: 15 residues. Germline CDR1 and CDR2: SGDLS and YYNGEE. Trimming stripped 3 bases from V and 2 bases from J, with 14 bases between. CDR3 sequence reads: CASSALPSGNYGYTF. Written as DNA, the CDR3 is TGTGCCAGCAGCGCCCTCCCGTCGGGGAACTATGGCTACACCTTC.

The rearrangement joins TRBV28 to TRBJ1-4; D unresolved. The CDR3 extends over 17 amino acids. CDR1 and CDR2 from the germline V gene are MDHEN and SYDVKM. V lost 1 base to trimming and J lost 2 bases, with 14 bases between them. CDR3 DNA: TGTGCCAGCAGTTTATCCCCCGGCGGGTTGACTAATGAAAAACTGTTTTTT. Translating gives CASSLSPGGLTNEKLFF. Combining the CDR3 with reference TRBV28 and TRBJ1-4 gives the whole variable domain DVKVTQSSRYLVKRTGEKVFLECVQDMDHENMFWYRQDPGLGLRLIYFSYDVKMKEKGDIPEGYSVSREKKERFSLILESASTNQTSMYLCASSLSPGGLTNEKLFFGSGTQLSVL.

The chain links TRBV2 to TRBJ2-5, with TRBD2 identical over 9 bases. The CDR3 is made up of 14 amino acids. V lost 0 bases, J lost 6 bases, and 2 bases stayed unmatched. Germline V lookup: CDR1 SNHLY, CDR2 FYNNEI. The CDR3 sequence is CASSEAGTSKTQYF. The CDR3, as DNA: TGTGCCAGCAGTGAAGCGGGGACTAGCAAGACCCAGTACTTC.

The V call is TRBV21-1, the J call TRBJ1-5; TRBD1, the table's D call, lacks a check against the DNA. TRBV21-1 is deemed a pseudogene. CDR3 length equals 17 residues. The CDR3 DNA reads as TGTGCCAGCAGCAAAATGGGGACAGGGTACAGCAATCAGCCCCAGCATTTT. Translating gives CASSKMGTGYSNQPQHF.

The rearrangement uses TRBV25-1 and TRBJ1-1; 8 bases are shared with TRBD1. Trimming at V came to 8 bases and at J to 9 bases, leaving 11 bases not matched to a gene. CDR1 MGHDK and CDR2 SYGVNS come from the germline V gene. The CDR3 spans 13 residues. The CDR3 DNA is TGTGCCAGCCTAGGGACAGGAGGACTCCAAGCTTTCTTT. This gives the protein CASLGTGGLQAFF.